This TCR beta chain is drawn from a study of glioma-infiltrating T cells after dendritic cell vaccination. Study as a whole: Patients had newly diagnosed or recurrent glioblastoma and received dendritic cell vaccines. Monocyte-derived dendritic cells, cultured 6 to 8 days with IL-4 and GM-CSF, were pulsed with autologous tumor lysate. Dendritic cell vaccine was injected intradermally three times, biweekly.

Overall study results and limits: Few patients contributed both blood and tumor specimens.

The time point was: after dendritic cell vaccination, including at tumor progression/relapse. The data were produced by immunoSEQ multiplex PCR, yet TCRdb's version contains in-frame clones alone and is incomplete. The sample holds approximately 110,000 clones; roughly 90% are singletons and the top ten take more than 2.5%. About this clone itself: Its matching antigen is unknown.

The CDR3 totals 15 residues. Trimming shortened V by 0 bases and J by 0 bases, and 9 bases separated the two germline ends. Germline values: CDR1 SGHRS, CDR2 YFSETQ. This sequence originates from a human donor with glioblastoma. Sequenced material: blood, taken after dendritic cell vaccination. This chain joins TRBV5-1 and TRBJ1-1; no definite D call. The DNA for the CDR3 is TGCGCCAGCAGCTTGGGCCAGAACATGAACACTGAAGCTTTCTTT. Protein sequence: CASSLGQNMNTEAFF.